This T cell receptor beta chain is drawn from a study of cytotoxic CD8 clonotypes in ibrutinib-treated CLL. About the research overall: Patients: eleven to twelve relapsed/refractory, more than 14 treatment-naive, some 18 IGHV unmutated. Sample averages reached 255,043 productive templates and 80,000 to 100,000 productive rearrangements.

This CDR3 has 18 residues. CDR1 and CDR2 from the germline V gene are SGHTA and FQGTGA. V shed 0 bases, J shed 0 bases, and the junction held 9 bases outside the gene matches. Here immunoSEQ multiplex PCR was the method, and the copy in TCRdb shows in-frame clones only, minus some. The sample lists 250,000 to 350,000 clones; 60% to 80% were seen once. Concerning this clone: As yet, its antigen is unknown.

Study-level results: Clonality rose at ibrutinib response, held steady in sustained remission, and fell toward baseline at progression. Private clonotypes, not public ones, expanded at ibrutinib response.

This TCR was recovered from a human donor with chronic lymphocytic leukemia. Here the sequenced sample was PBMCs, taken at disease progression, from a patient treated with ibrutinib. V gene TRBV7-3 combines with J gene TRBJ2-3, with 7 bases identical to TRBD2. CDR3 protein: CASSLTIGASGSTDTQYF. DNA for the CDR3: TGTGCCAGCAGCTTAACGATAGGGGCTAGCGGTAGCACAGATACGCAGTATTTT.